This is a list of T cell receptor beta chains from one sample in a study of vaccination effects on CD4 cells after COVID-19. The repertoire was sequenced with immunoSEQ multiplex PCR; TCRdb's copy has only in-frame clones and lacks some. The table has tens of thousands of clones, approximately 70% seen once; the top ten hold less than 5%. Their antigen targets remain unknown. The sample here was CD4+ T cells from PBMCs cultured with HCoV-OC43 spike peptides, taken before COVID-19 vaccination. These receptors originate from a human donor who received a COVID-19 vaccine. Each CDR3 is given without its conserved first and last residue. For some rows the clone size is stated as once, few or many, or as a class when expanded; others skip it.

TRBV28	-	TRBJ1-2	ASRSSSQRGYT
TRBV6-4	once	TRBJ1-1	AKSTGGTEAF
TRBV18	few	TRBJ1-5	ASSPTGANQPQH
TRBV3-1/TRBV3-2	few	TRBJ1-6	ASSLPYSPLH
TRBV28	-	TRBJ2-1	ASREQGKGYNEQF
TRBV7-8	few	TRBJ1-1	ASRATGGAEAF
TRBV5-1	-	TRBJ1-5	ASSHGGDRDQPQH
TRBV19	-	TRBJ1-5	ASSPPRWDGSNQPQH
TRBV29-1	few	TRBJ1-3	SVERGTGNTIY
TRBV7-3	-	TRBJ2-3	ASSPDRVADTQY
TRBV6-5	once	TRBJ2-1	ASSYRDSLLTEQF
TRBV19	-	TRBJ2-3	ASSIGGHTDTQY
TRBV10-3	-	TRBJ2-1	AISVRTGESYNEQF
TRBV5-1	few	TRBJ1-1	ASSLFGGSNTEAF
TRBV10-1	few	TRBJ1-1	ASSRQLGMNTEAF
TRBV6-6	-	TRBJ2-5	ASSYTGQGLGETQY